Below, 22 T cell receptor beta chains from the same sample are listed, as sequenced in a study of blood T cell repertoires in COVID-19. Sequencing was performed with immunoSEQ multiplex PCR; in TCRdb, only in-frame clones are kept and a portion is missing. The sample shows 200,000 to 250,000 clones, 86% of them seen only once. The source material was peripheral blood. The receptors were gathered from a man in his 60s with acute or convalescent COVID-19.

The chain joins TRBV18 to TRBJ1-4; possible D gene TRBD1, 6 bases. Germline V gene sequence: CDR1 KGHSH, CDR2 LQKENI. The CDR3 covers 15 residues. The V gene lost 4 bases and the J gene lost 3 bases, with 12 bases spanning the gap. CDR3 sequence (DNA): TGTGCCAGCTCACTAACAGGGATGGCTAATGAAAAACTGTTTTTT. It specifies CASSLTGMANEKLFF. Looking up the rest from reference TRBV18 and TRBJ1-4 gives the full variable domain: NAGVMQNPRHLVRRRGQEARLRCSPMKGHSHVYWYRQLPEEGLKFMVYLQKENIIDESGMPKERFSAEFPKEGPSILRIQQVVRGDSAAYFCASSLTGMANEKLFFGSGTQLSVL.

The J gene is TRBJ1-2, the V gene TRBV5-5, with 9 bases that match TRBD1. The CDR3 is 15 amino acids. CDR1 and CDR2 (germline): SGHKS, YYEKEE (reference sequence). The V and J ends lost 3 bases and 5 bases, in that order; junction bases with no gene match: 8. The CDR3 nucleotides are TGTGCCAGCAGCTACCAGGGACAGGGCAATTATGGCTACACCTTC. The encoded protein is CASSYQGQGNYGYTF. The whole variable domain, remainder taken from reference TRBV5-5 and TRBJ1-2, is DAGVTQSPTHLIKTRGQQVTLRCSPISGHKSVSWYQQVLGQGPQFIFQYYEKEERGRGNFPDRFSARQFPNYSSELNVNALLLGDSALYLCASSYQGQGNYGYTFGSGTRLTVV.

The rearrangement uses TRBV6-6 and TRBJ2-5, with 7 positions matching TRBD1. The germline V gene has CDR1 MNHNY and CDR2 SVGAGI (reference sequence). The CDR3 has 14 amino acids. J lost 2 bases, V lost 8 bases, and 8 bases had no gene match. The DNA of the CDR3 is TGTGCCAGCTCGATAGGGGGCGGGCAAGAGACCCAGTACTTC. Its protein is CASSIGGGQETQYF.

DNA for the CDR3: TGTGCCAGCAAGGGCAGGGGCGGCGGCTACACCTTC. It yields the protein CASKGRGGGYTF. The rearrangement links TRBV2 to TRBJ1-2, with D perhaps TRBD1 (6 bases). V lost 7 bases, J lost 8 bases, and 14 bases lay in between. The CDR3 is made up of 12 amino acids. The germline V gene has CDR1 SNHLY and CDR2 FYNNEI.

The chain couples TRBV11-2 to TRBJ2-5; weak D call: TRBD1 (6 bases). CDR3 length: 15 amino acids. Germline assignment: CDR1 SGHAT and CDR2 FQNNGV. Deletions cut 5 bases from V and 6 bases from J, with 19 bases between. In DNA form, the CDR3 reads TGTGCCAGCAGCGCGATTCGAGGACAGCAGAAGACCCAGTACTTC. It codes for CASSAIRGQQKTQYF.

This rearrangement joins TRBV6-2 or TRBV6-3 to TRBJ1-5; unclear D gene. V dropped 5 bases and J dropped 6 bases, with 11 bases sitting between them. Per the germline V gene, CDR1 is MNHEY and CDR2 is SVGEGT. This CDR3 contains 13 residues. In DNA, the CDR3 is TGTGCCAGCAGTCAGGATCAAGGTCAGCCCCAGCATTTT. Its translation is CASSQDQGQPQHF.

This clone was seen just once. The V call is TRBV5-1, the J call TRBJ2-3, with D unresolved. Germline CDR1 reads SGHRS; CDR2 reads YFSETQ. The CDR3 is made up of 15 amino acids. The V gene lost 2 bases and the J gene lost 2 bases, with 12 bases spanning the gap. CDR3 region: CASSFLGGDTDTQYF. As DNA, the CDR3 is TGCGCCAGCAGCTTCCTTGGCGGAGACACAGATACGCAGTATTTT.

The chain joins TRBV20-1 to TRBJ2-7; possibly TRBD1 for D (5 bases). Germline V gives CDR1 DFQATT, CDR2 SNEGSKA (reference sequence). The CDR3 has 11 residues. V lost 7 bases and J lost 1, with 8 bases in between. CDR3 DNA: TGCAGTGGAGACAGATCCTACGAGCAGTACTTC. This translates into CSGDRSYEQYF.

The chain uses TRBV27 and TRBJ1-1; D is unclear. V lost 1 base and J 8 bases, leaving 8 bases between the germline ends. Germline-derived CDR1 and CDR2 are MNHEY and SMNVEV (reference sequence). The CDR3 length is 12 residues. CDR3 sequence: CASSLLGREAFF. The CDR3 bases are TGTGCCAGCAGTTTATTGGGCAGGGAAGCTTTCTTT.

This clone occurred once. This chain's CDR3 is CASSPQAGDNSPLHF. Here the CDR3 DNA reads TGTGCCAGCTCACCACAGGCAGGGGATAATTCACCCCTCCACTTT. The chain combines TRBV18 with TRBJ1-6; a weak D match, TRBD1 (6 bases). Trimming took off 1 base at V and 5 bases at J, with 9 bases between the two ends. CDR3 length equals 15 residues. The germline CDR1 and CDR2 sequences are KGHSH and LQKENI.

V is TRBV4-2 and J is TRBJ2-2; weak D call: TRBD1 (6 bases). This CDR3 contains 16 residues. V lost 2 bases to trimming and J lost 0 bases, with 10 bases between them. Germline V gene lookup returns CDR1 LGHNA and CDR2 YNFKEQ. CDR3 residues: CASSQRGRSNTGELFF. The CDR3 bases are TGTGCCAGCAGCCAAAGGGGGAGATCGAACACCGGGGAGCTGTTTTTT.

This rearrangement joins TRBV6-5 to TRBJ1-5; TRBD1 is a possible D gene (6 bases). CDR3 length: 13 residues. V shed 6 bases and J shed 3 bases, with 9 bases lying between them. Germline V gene data show CDR1 as MNHEY and CDR2 as SVGAGI. CDR3 bases: TGTGCCAGCAGGAGGACAGTCAATCAGCCCCAGCATTTT. Its protein is CASRRTVNQPQHF.

The gene calls are TRBV7-2 and TRBJ1-4; 8 nucleotides agree with TRBD1. The CDR3 totals 15 residues. V shed 4 bases, J shed 5 bases, and the junction held 6 bases outside the gene matches. CDR1 and CDR2 (germline): SGHTA, FQGNSA. For the CDR3, the DNA is TGTGCCAGCAGCTCCTCCCGGGACAGGAATGAAAAACTGTTTTTT. Residues: CASSSSRDRNEKLFF.

The chain links TRBV12-5 to TRBJ2-5; no clear D gene. Germline V gene lookup returns CDR1 LGHNT and CDR2 FRNRAP. The CDR3 covers 13 residues. V lost 7 bases and J lost 0, with 9 bases in between. CDR3 residues: CASARPDQETQYF. DNA for the CDR3: TGTGCTAGTGCCCGCCCAGACCAAGAGACCCAGTACTTC.

Only one count was recorded for this clone. The rearrangement links TRBV28 to TRBJ1-5, with D possibly TRBD1 on 6 matching bases. Germline CDR1 reads MDHEN; CDR2 reads SYDVKM. V lost 1 base, J lost 0 bases, and 16 bases lay in between. The CDR3 sequence is 18 residues long. Here the CDR3 reads CASSLSDRYWDSNQPQHF. CDR3 bases: TGTGCCAGCAGTTTATCAGACAGGTACTGGGATAGCAATCAGCCCCAGCATTTT.

Worth noting for this clone: One junction end disagrees with the germline gene, perhaps due to a read error. V usage is TRBV7-7 and J usage is TRBJ1-2; D perhaps matches TRBD1 (6 bases). The germline CDR1 and CDR2 sequences are SSHAT and FNYEAQ (reference sequence). CDR3 length equals 13 residues. In DNA form, the CDR3 reads TGTGCTAGCAGCTGGGACACCGCCTATGGCTACACCTTC. Its protein is CASSWDTAYGYTF.

This rearrangement joins TRBV27 to TRBJ1-2; D might be TRBD1 (5 bases). The germline V and J ends were trimmed by 1 base and 6 bases, with 15 bases remaining between them. CDR1 and CDR2 from the germline V gene are MNHEY and SMNVEV (reference sequence). The CDR3 consists of 15 residues. Here the CDR3 DNA reads TGTGCCAGCAGTTTATGGGGGAGGCAAACCGATGGCTACACCTTC. The encoded protein is CASSLWGRQTDGYTF.

The V call is TRBV28, the J call TRBJ2-7, with 7 bases matching TRBD1. V gave up 6 bases and J gave up 3 bases; unmatched junction bases: 8. The CDR3 covers 14 residues. CDR1 MDHEN and CDR2 SYDVKM come from the germline V gene. The CDR3: CASSPDRVSYEQYF. CDR3 nucleotide sequence: TGTGCCAGCAGCCCCGACAGGGTCAGCTACGAGCAGTACTTC.

This clone has a handful of counts. The rearrangement joins TRBV28 to TRBJ2-7; TRBD1 might be the D (5 bases). Trimming pared 3 bases from V and 2 bases from J, leaving 8 bases between. The V gene's germline CDR1 is MDHEN and CDR2 SYDVKM. This CDR3 contains 13 residues. The CDR3: CASSLGPPYEQYF. CDR3 DNA sequence: TGTGCCAGCAGTTTGGGGCCTCCCTACGAGCAGTACTTC.

In DNA, the CDR3 is TGTGCCAGTAGTATTCGGGACAGGGGGCCGAATCAGCCCCAGCATTTT. Protein product: CASSIRDRGPNQPQHF. This sequence joins TRBV19 and TRBJ1-5, with 12 nucleotides matching TRBD1. Germline assignment: CDR1 LNHDA and CDR2 SQIVND (reference sequence). The CDR3 contains 16 residues. With V trimmed by 3 bases and J by 4 bases, 4 bases remained unmatched.

This chain links TRBV19 with TRBJ2-1; TRBD1 might be the D (6 bases). The V gene lost 3 bases and the J gene lost 3 bases, with 9 bases spanning the gap. The CDR3 has 14 residues. Germline CDR1 is LNHDA and CDR2 is SQIVND (reference sequence). The CDR3 DNA reads as TGTGCCAGTAGTATTGGGGGCGGCTACAATGAGCAGTTCTTC. It encodes CASSIGGGYNEQFF.

The J gene is TRBJ2-1, the V gene TRBV7-2; D possibly corresponds to TRBD2 (6 bases). Trimming removed 1 base from V and 5 bases from J, with 12 bases in between. The CDR3 totals 15 residues. Germline loops: CDR1 SGHTA, CDR2 FQGNSA. The CDR3 spells CASSLVSGTNNEQFF. The DNA of the CDR3 is TGTGCCAGCAGCTTAGTTAGCGGAACTAACAATGAGCAGTTCTTC.